The 17 T cell receptor beta chains below were found in one sample sequenced in a study of shared clonotypes between healthy human individuals (dated by TCRdb to 2019 to 2021). The library was obtained by the immunoSEQ multiplex PCR assay. The table was pulled from immuneACCESS by TCRdb, which kept in-frame rearrangements only. Such tables lose some clones; where checked, under half of the loss comes from unresolved V genes, and the rest has no known cause. Within this sample are about 1.5 million clones, with roughly 98% of them counted one time only. The ten largest clones add up to less than 0.55% of the sample. The specimen sequenced was naive CD4+ T cells sorted from blood. Taken with the paper, the label for cell subset or site translates to: CD45RA+ positively selected. Receptor source: a man younger than 45 in good health.

The chain employs TRBV19 and TRBJ2-3, with D uncertain. Trimming cost V 0 bases and J 4 bases, with 5 bases left between them. This CDR3 is built from 13 residues. Germline CDR1 reads LNHDA; CDR2 reads SQIVND (reference sequence). CDR3 DNA: TGTGCCAGTAGTATAGATCGTCCAGATACGCAGTATTTT. Amino acid sequence: CASSIDRPDTQYF.

The V gene is TRBV5-1, the J gene TRBJ2-3; 7 nucleotides agree with TRBD1. Per germline, CDR1 SGHRS and CDR2 YFSETQ. After removal of 0 bases from V and 2 bases from J, the junction contained 9 bases not matched to a gene. The CDR3 consists of 17 residues. The CDR3 here is CASSLVGQRALTDTQYF. CDR3 nucleotides: TGCGCCAGCAGCTTGGTGGGACAGAGAGCACTCACAGATACGCAGTATTTT.

CDR3 sequence (DNA): TGTGCCAGCTCACCCTATTCAGACGGGGGCTACACCTTC. Translating gives CASSPYSDGGYTF. V usage is TRBV18 and J usage is TRBJ1-2; no definite D call. Germline CDR1 KGHSH, CDR2 LQKENI. V shed 3 bases and J shed 8 bases, with 13 bases lying between them. The CDR3 consists of 13 residues.

As concerns this clone: The same CDR3 is also encoded by other DNA sequences in this sample. V is TRBV6-5 and J is TRBJ2-7; D may match TRBD1 or TRBD2 (5 bases each). V lost 0 bases to trimming and J lost 1 base, with 10 bases between them. The germline V gene encodes CDR1 MNHEY and CDR2 SVGAGI. This CDR3 is 15 amino acids long. The CDR3 sequence is CASSYSRGYSYEQYF. CDR3 nucleotide sequence: TGTGCCAGCAGTTACTCGAGGGGCTATTCCTACGAGCAGTACTTC.

The chain uses TRBV2 and TRBJ1-1, with D possibly being TRBD1 (6 bases). Germline-derived CDR1 and CDR2 are SNHLY and FYNNEI. Trimming pared 5 bases from V and 1 base from J, leaving 8 bases between. The CDR3 extends over 13 amino acids. This CDR3 is CASSRDKNTEAFF. The CDR3 DNA reads TGTGCCAGCAGTCGGGACAAGAACACTGAAGCTTTCTTT.

The chain has TRBV6-6 and TRBJ2-2; no definite D call. Trimming removed 3 bases at V and 6 bases at J, with 14 bases between. This CDR3 has 15 amino acids. The germline gives CDR1 MNHNY, CDR2 SVGAGI (reference sequence). The CDR3 DNA sequence: TGTGCCAGCAGTTATTCGCTAGTTACACCCGGGGAGCTGTTTTTT. Its translation is CASSYSLVTPGELFF.

This chain connects TRBV6-1 to TRBJ2-1; D gene uncertain. V lost 3 bases to trimming and J lost 4 bases, with 10 bases between them. The CDR3 is 14 amino acids. Germline-derived CDR1 and CDR2 are MNHNS and SASEGT. CDR3 bases: TGTGCCAGCAGTGACCGGCAGCCATACAATGAGCAGTTCTTC. It codes for CASSDRQPYNEQFF.

V and J are TRBV10-3 and TRBJ2-1; maybe TRBD2 (5 bases). CDR1 and CDR2 (germline): ENHRY, SYGVKD. The CDR3 length is 15 residues. The V end was cut by 2 bases, the J end by 8 bases, with 16 bases between. CDR3 coding DNA: TGTGCCATCAGTGAGCCGGGTACTAGTTCCGATGAGCAGTTCTTC. It is translated as CAISEPGTSSDEQFF.

The CDR3 reads CASSSRGKDTEAFF. The CDR3 DNA reads TGTGCCAGCAGCTCCAGGGGAAAGGACACTGAAGCTTTCTTT. This chain links TRBV7-9 with TRBJ1-1, with D perhaps matching TRBD1 (6 bases). The germline CDR1 and CDR2 sequences are SEHNR and FQNEAQ (reference sequence). CDR3 length: 14 amino acids. V lost 4 bases, J lost 3 bases, and 12 bases lay in between.

This chain links TRBV7-2 with TRBJ2-1; tentative D call: TRBD2 (6 bases). The germline CDR1 and CDR2 sequences are SGHTA and FQGNSA. The CDR3 length is 14 residues. V was clipped by 0 bases and J by 7 bases, with 10 bases between them. The CDR3 DNA follows: TGTGCCAGCAGCTTAGCGGGAGGTTGGAATGAGCAGTTCTTC. The encoded protein is CASSLAGGWNEQFF.

The chain is built from TRBV5-6 and TRBJ2-1, with D possibly being TRBD1 (6 bases). CDR1 is SGHDT, CDR2 YYEEEE, per germline. This CDR3 spans 15 amino acids. V shed 1 base and J shed 6 bases, with 14 bases lying between them. CDR3 loop: CASSLPDSRGNEQFF. The CDR3 bases are TGTGCCAGCAGCTTGCCAGACAGCAGGGGCAATGAGCAGTTCTTC.

V gene TRBV30 combines with J gene TRBJ1-5; TRBD1 is a possible D gene (5 bases). This CDR3 spans 15 amino acids. Trimming removed 3 bases at V and 14 bases at J, with 26 bases between. Germline CDR1 reads GTSNPN; CDR2 reads SVGIG (reference sequence). CDR3 loop: CAWRSPGTIRGREHF. The CDR3 DNA reads TGTGCCTGGAGGTCCCCCGGTACAATTAGGGGCCGAGAGCATTTT.

This rearrangement joins TRBV9 to TRBJ2-7, with D maybe TRBD1 (6 bases). V gave up 0 bases and J gave up 9 bases, with 16 bases separating them. The length of the CDR3 is 14 residues. CDR1 is SGDLS and CDR2 is YYNGEE in the germline V gene. The CDR3: CASSVGDTSPPQYF. DNA of the CDR3: TGTGCCAGCAGCGTAGGGGACACAAGCCCTCCGCAGTACTTC. Variable domain in full (rest from reference TRBV9 and TRBJ2-7): DSGVTQTPKHLITATGQRVTLRCSPRSGDLSVYWYQQSLDQGLQFLIQYYNGEERAKGNILERFSAQQFPDLHSELNLSSLELGDSALYFCASSVGDTSPPQYFGPGTRLTVT.

Comments on this clone: Other DNA sequences of this sample code for an identical CDR3. This rearrangement joins TRBV11-2 to TRBJ2-7; a possible D gene is TRBD2 (5 bases). Germline CDR1 reads SGHAT; CDR2 reads FQNNGV. V was cut by 1 base and J by 0 bases, with 10 bases left in between. The CDR3 has 15 residues. The CDR3 is CASSLGRGYSYEQYF. The DNA for the CDR3 is TGTGCCAGCAGCTTAGGGAGAGGGTACTCCTACGAGCAGTACTTC. Full variable domain (remainder filled in from reference TRBV11-2 and TRBJ2-7): EAGVAQSPRYKIIEKRQSVAFWCNPISGHATLYWYQQILGQGPKLLIQFQNNGVVDDSQLPKDRFSAERLKGVDSTLKIQPAKLEDSAVYLCASSLGRGYSYEQYFGPGTRLTVT.

The rearrangement uses TRBV18 and TRBJ2-7, with D tentatively TRBD1 or TRBD2 (5 bases each). Trimming took 2 bases from V and 3 from J, leaving 17 bases between them. CDR1 is KGHSH and CDR2 is LQKENI in the germline V gene. The CDR3 is made up of 16 amino acids. The CDR3 DNA follows: TGTGCCAGCTCACCAGGTGGTGGGGGTTGGGACTACGAGCAGTACTTC. It specifies CASSPGGGGWDYEQYF. The full variable domain, completed using reference TRBV18 and TRBJ2-7, is NAGVMQNPRHLVRRRGQEARLRCSPMKGHSHVYWYRQLPEEGLKFMVYLQKENIIDESGMPKERFSAEFPKEGPSILRIQQVVRGDSAAYFCASSPGGGGWDYEQYFGPGTRLTVT.

This sequence joins TRBV2 and TRBJ2-2; 8 bases line up with TRBD1. Germline V lookup: CDR1 SNHLY, CDR2 FYNNEI. The length of the CDR3 is 15 residues. With V trimmed by 7 bases and J by 2 bases, 6 bases remained unmatched. The CDR3 region has the DNA TGTGCCAGCATGAGGACAGGGCCTAACACCGGGGAGCTGTTTTTT. Translation: CASMRTGPNTGELFF.

J is TRBJ1-1 and V is TRBV6-5; tentatively, D is TRBD1 (6 bases). The germline CDR1 and CDR2 sequences are MNHEY and SVGAGI. The CDR3 spans 13 residues. V was pared by 6 bases and J by 4 bases, with 12 bases between. CDR3 in DNA: TGTGCCAGCAGGGAGGGGGGAATCACTGAAGCTTTCTTT. It specifies CASREGGITEAFF.